The sequence of this TCR beta chain was determined in a study of T cell responses to AZD1222 COVID-19 vaccine (dated by TCRdb to 2020 to 2022). Describing the broader study: A total of over 230 trial participants underwent TCR sequencing, of whom some 210 received two doses of AZD1222 and about 25 received two doses of the MenACWY control vaccine. Trial participants were enrolled by age into subgroups of 18-55, 56-69 and 70-plus years, and around 150, 28 and 57 TCR-sequenced participants, respectively, were included in these subgroups.

Comment on this clone: There is no known antigen for this receptor. No base quality values were provided; no much bigger clone lies one nucleotide off.

Here is what the overall study found, with its caveats: Because no samples from the day 14 peak response were available, repertoires could be characterized only after the peak T cell response. Participants were mostly white British, with more females than males. The authors suggested clonal diversity may have been underestimated. Vaccine-associated CD4 TCRs spanned the whole spike protein, with dominant responses in regions 160-218 and 743-854. The 56-69-year group was small, and its depth increase did not reach significance, likely because of low power. Reportedly, close to half of the unique spike-specific TCRs recognized epitopes lying outside the regions that are mutated in the B.1.351 and B.1.1.7 variants. Conclusions about previously exposed vaccinees are limited, since just five to seven AZD1222 recipients were seropositive for SARS-CoV-2 at baseline. After two AZD1222 doses, both the breadth and the depth of spike-specific TCRs were significantly higher than at day 0 and than in MenACWY recipients.

The CDR3 regions of human TCRbeta chains were subjected to immunosequencing. Under the source paper's analysis protocol: TCRs in the repertoires were matched against a reference library of SARS-CoV-2-specific TCRs that had been generated with the MIRA antigen-specificity platform. Breadth meant the fraction of unique TCRs that were SARS-CoV-2-associated, whereas depth meant the fraction of total T cells that were SARS-CoV-2-associated. Using the MIRA data, each spike-specific TCR was assigned both to the spike region to which the TCR was reactive and to a CD4 or CD8 class. Log10-transformed breadth and depth values were compared by one-way ANOVA with Sidak's multiple comparisons tests. Not all clones reach the TCRdb copy of this immuneACCESS table, which keeps in-frame sequences only. Checked studies attribute under half of the gap to unresolved V genes and leave the rest unexplained. V and J calls plus clone size are reproduced from that table; the DNA served to infer D and trimming. This sample has around 140,000 clones in its table, and 90% to 95% of those were observed once. 12% of the sample lies in the top ten.

What the time point label conveys for this sample: sample from adult after SARS-CoV-2 infection, after symptom onset. A couple of convalescent COVID-19 patients, sampled after symptom onset from adults with prior SARS-CoV-2 infection, were also TCR-sequenced for comparison. V drops 1 base and J drops 11 bases, leaving 3 bases in between. CDR1 and CDR2 (MNHNS, SASEGT) derive from the germline V gene. From its cysteine to its phenylalanine, the CDR3 spans 10 amino acids. Just CDR3 DNA is preserved here, 30 bases in frame from base 1. Recombination connected TRBV6-1 to TRBJ1-5; the D gene is unclear. Source: peripheral blood, taken after recovery from COVID-19. The origin of this receptor is an adult who had recovered from COVID-19. Here is the DNA: TGTGCCAGCAGTGAAGAGTCCCAGCATTTT. Translated, this gives CASSEESQHF.